This T cell receptor beta chain came from a study of blood T cell repertoires in COVID-19. Study at large: The cDNA or gDNA used as material had been derived from T cells, B-cell-depleted T cells, or PBMCs.

Authors' methods: Cell counts per sample came from amplifying reference gene primers. The assay was immunoSEQ multiplex PCR, and TCRdb's table has in-frame clones only and misses some. That table is the source of V, J and clone size, and D and trimming were worked out from the DNA. The sample holds some 56,000 clones, approximately 85% seen once. Per the germline V gene, CDR1 is MNHNS and CDR2 is SASEGT. The V and J ends lost 1 base and 7 bases respectively, with 5 bases between them. The CDR3 totals 13 residues. What was sequenced was peripheral blood. The chain uses TRBV6-1 and TRBJ1-6; unclear D gene. This TCR came from a woman of 80 years or more with acute or convalescent COVID-19. The CDR3 reads CASSEDGNSPLHF. As DNA, the CDR3 is TGTGCCAGCAGTGAAGATGGCAATTCACCCCTCCACTTT.